What follows describes a single TCR beta chain. The data belong to a study of blood T cell repertoires in COVID-19. In the original processing: Estimated nucleated cell counts came from reference gene primer amplification. Some clones are missing from TCRdb's copy, which holds only in-frame ones; the method was immunoSEQ multiplex PCR. That table supplies the V and J calls and clone size; D and trimming were determined from the DNA. Among roughly 200,000 clones, 75% to 90% were seen once, and the ten largest hold roughly 20%. Between the trimmed V and J ends, which lost 7 bases and 0 bases, there was a span of 14 bases. This CDR3 comprises 14 residues. Germline-derived CDR1 and CDR2 are SGHRS and YFSETQ.

Sequencing used PBMCs or T cells enriched from blood (not recorded which). The chain uses TRBV5-1 and TRBJ2-7, with a weak D call TRBD1 (6 bases). The TCR was taken from a middle-aged man who had recovered from COVID-19. The CDR3 is CASARDTVSYEQYF. The CDR3 coding sequence is TGCGCCAGCGCCCGGGACACCGTCTCCTACGAGCAGTACTTC.